Below, one TCR beta chain is given with its context. No antigen is known for it. The PCR had 60 Vbeta and 13 Jbeta primers. The method was immunoSEQ multiplex PCR; TCRdb's version includes in-frame clones alone and lacks a portion of them. This sample has some 140,000 clones, with over 60% found just once. The CDR3 covers 17 residues. Germline V CDR1 and CDR2: LNHDA, SQIVND (reference sequence). Trimming took 6 bases from V and 0 from J, leaving 15 bases between them. This specimen comes from a study of cytomegalovirus exposure and HLA in healthy donors. Whole-study context: Around 78 million unique TCRs, all from HLA-typed donors, were included in an early release of the data.

General study findings and limits: Later on, a genetic analysis was performed. It linked a missense variant in DCLRE1C with V- and J-gene trimming of TCR beta. TCR beta chains associated with HLA were, in a later analysis, more clonally expanded than equally common others.

Although they were nominally healthy when sampled, donors likely had unrecorded immune exposures. The receptor was isolated from a male donor in good health and CMV-seropositive. Material for sequencing was PBMCs. The chain combines TRBV19 with TRBJ2-6; D is possibly TRBD1 (5 bases). The CDR3 protein is CASRDLTGRSGANVLTF. Here the CDR3 DNA reads TGTGCCAGTAGAGATCTAACAGGACGCTCTGGGGCCAACGTCCTGACTTTC.